The text below deals with one T cell receptor (beta chain). The data belong to a study of blood T cell repertoires in COVID-19. Study-level information: Acute-phase and convalescent COVID-19 samples originated in the United States, Italy and Spain.

TCRdb's table, derived via immunoSEQ multiplex PCR, lists solely in-frame clones and lacks some. The sample has around 400,000 clones; 90% to 95% are singletons. CDR1 is SGHTA, CDR2 FQGTGA, per germline. V was cut by 3 bases and J by 2 bases, with 10 bases left in between. CDR3 length equals 14 residues. The TCR originated in a middle-aged woman who had been exposed to COVID-19. The sequencing sample was made of PBMCs or T cells enriched from blood (not recorded which). The chain uses TRBV7-3 and TRBJ1-1, with TRBD1 as a possible D gene (5 bases). The CDR3 DNA reads as TGTGCCAGCAGCTTGACAGATGCTAACACTGAAGCTTTCTTT. Its protein product is CASSLTDANTEAFF. Drawing the rest from reference TRBV7-3 and TRBJ1-1, the complete variable domain is GAGVSQTPSNKVTEKGKYVELRCDPISGHTALYWYRQSLGQGPEFLIYFQGTGAADDSGLPNDRFFAVRPEGSVSTLKIQRTERGDSAVYLCASSLTDANTEAFFGQGTRLTVV.